This T cell receptor (beta chain) was captured by sequencing in a study of blood T cells in healthy people across ages. Findings of the study overall: It was the long-lived donors that had more naive CD4+ cells and higher diversity than aged donors. Estimates of diversity drawn from one million T cells were considered underestimates. Researchers report that TCR beta diversity correlated strongly with naive T cell percentage.

Samples each had at least 6 micrograms of total RNA extracted. In germline, CDR1 is MNHEY, CDR2 SMNVEV (reference sequence). The CDR3 runs to 16 residues. The use of a sample-barcoded 5' primer and a J-beta primer mix characterized a second PCR of roughly 7 to 11 cycles. MiXCR, run by TCRdb on the 5' RACE reads, gives a single entry per CDR3 protein. This table has 1,500,000 or so distinct CDR3 sequences, roughly 64% appearing once. As concerns this clonotype: Its antigen is as yet unknown.

The receptor's source is a man between 18 and 35 years old in good health. The sequenced sample was blood. This chain uses TRBV27 with TRBJ2-4, with TRBD2 matching over 10 bases. The J call could be wrong; TRBJ2-7 is a better fit for the DNA end. CDR3 region: CASSLSSASGGNEQYF. The CDR3 coding sequence is TGTGCCAGCAGTTTATCGTCGGCTAGCGGGGGCAACGAGCAGTACTTC.